This TCR beta chain was retrieved from a study of blood T cell repertoires in COVID-19. This CDR3 has 16 residues. Losses at the gene ends were 0 bases for V and 1 base for J; bases not matched to a gene: 5. Germline-derived CDR1 and CDR2 are SGHVS and FNYEAQ. Per the authors' pipeline: Quantification of nucleated cells was approximated via reference gene primer amplification. Assay used: immunoSEQ multiplex PCR; TCRdb lists only in-frame clones, some missing. That table is the source of V, J and clone size, and D and trimming were worked out from the DNA. Here the sample spans roughly 70,000 clones, 90% being singletons. This clone was found a few times.

The chain is built from TRBV7-6 and TRBJ2-7, with 8 bases that match TRBD2. The clonotype originates from an elderly woman with active COVID-19. The material sequenced was peripheral blood. The CDR3: CASSLAASGFSYEQYF. The CDR3 nucleotides read TGTGCCAGCAGCTTAGCGGCTAGCGGGTTTTCCTACGAGCAGTACTTC.